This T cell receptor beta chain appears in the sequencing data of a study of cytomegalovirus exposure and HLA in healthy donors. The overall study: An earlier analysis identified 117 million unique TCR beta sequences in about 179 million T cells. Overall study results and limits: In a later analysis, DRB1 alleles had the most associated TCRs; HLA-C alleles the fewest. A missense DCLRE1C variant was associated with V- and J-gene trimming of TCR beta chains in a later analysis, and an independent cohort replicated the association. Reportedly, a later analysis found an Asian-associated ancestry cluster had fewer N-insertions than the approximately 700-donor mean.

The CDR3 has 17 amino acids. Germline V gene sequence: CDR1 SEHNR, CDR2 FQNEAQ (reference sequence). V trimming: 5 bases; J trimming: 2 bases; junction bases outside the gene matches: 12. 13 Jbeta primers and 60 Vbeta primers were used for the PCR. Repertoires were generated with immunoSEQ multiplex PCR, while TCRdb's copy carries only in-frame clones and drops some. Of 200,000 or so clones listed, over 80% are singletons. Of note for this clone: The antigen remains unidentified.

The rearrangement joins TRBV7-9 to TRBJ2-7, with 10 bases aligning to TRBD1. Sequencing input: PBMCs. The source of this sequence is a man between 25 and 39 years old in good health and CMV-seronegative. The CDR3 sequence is CASSATGGRGPTYEQYF. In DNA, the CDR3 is TGTGCCAGCAGCGCGACAGGGGGCCGGGGGCCTACCTACGAGCAGTACTTC.